The following is a T cell receptor beta chain sequence with its context. Its specificity is not known. Profiling relied on immunoSEQ multiplex PCR, and the TCRdb table lists in-frame clones only, not all of them. This sample has about 74,000 clones; around 81% occur once, and the top ten carry less than 9%. This record comes from a study of cytotoxic CD8 clonotypes in ibrutinib-treated CLL. Study-level results: Samples were collected at differing times from sustained-remission and progressing patients. With treatment, public clonotypes, which were uncommon, either contracted or remained stable. Patients showed higher baseline clonality than age-matched healthy donors, and it tracked circulating CD8+ T-cell counts.

Source: PBMCs, taken at disease progression, from a patient treated with ibrutinib. The sequence derives from a human donor with chronic lymphocytic leukemia.

DNA of the CDR3: TGCGCCAGCAGCTTAATGGACAGCACAGATACGCAGTATTTT. This encodes CASSLMDSTDTQYF. The chain joins TRBV5-1 to TRBJ2-3, with D unclear. The CDR3 spans 14 residues. V lost 2 bases and J lost 0, with 7 bases in between. CDR1 SGHRS and CDR2 YFSETQ come from the germline V gene.